These T cell receptor beta chains were read from a single sample in a study of beta chain features in type 1 diabetes. Sequencing was performed with immunoSEQ multiplex PCR; in TCRdb, only in-frame clones are kept and a portion is missing. Of over 150,000 clones in the sample, less than 9.5% were seen once. The sample comprised central memory CD4+ T cells from blood. These receptors came from a woman between 35 and 50 years old with type 1 diabetes. Each CDR3 is given without its conserved first and last residue.

CDR3 protein: ASSTGSGKLF
V gene: TRBV28
J gene: TRBJ1-4

CDR3 protein: ASSSGGRGLLRETQY
V gene: TRBV7-2
J gene: TRBJ2-5

CDR3 protein: ASSPGRQGHEQF
V gene: TRBV7-7
J gene: TRBJ2-1

CDR3 protein: ASSGYRGLTKNIQY
V gene: TRBV2
J gene: TRBJ2-4

CDR3 protein: ASTGGSGSPNEQY
V gene: TRBV5-1
J gene: TRBJ2-7

CDR3 protein: ASSFGQGEADTQY
V gene: TRBV7-8
J gene: TRBJ2-3

CDR3 protein: AWSVSGRSSYEQY
V gene: TRBV30
J gene: TRBJ2-7

CDR3 protein: ASSFGGEEAF
V gene: TRBV5-1
J gene: TRBJ1-1

CDR3 protein: ASSVEQETQY
V gene: TRBV28
J gene: TRBJ2-5

CDR3 protein: ASSPLQYTEAF
V gene: TRBV4-1
J gene: TRBJ1-1

CDR3 protein: SVVLQRAGNTIY
V gene: TRBV29-1
J gene: TRBJ1-3

CDR3 protein: ASSFQGVNEQF
V gene: TRBV7-2
J gene: TRBJ2-1

CDR3 protein: ASSPSPGGSYGYT
V gene: TRBV6-5
J gene: TRBJ1-2

CDR3 protein: ASGLYGNEQF
V gene: TRBV12-5
J gene: TRBJ2-1

CDR3 protein: ASSPGLDSQAF
V gene: TRBV18
J gene: TRBJ1-1

CDR3 protein: ASSVPLGGEQETQY
V gene: TRBV9
J gene: TRBJ2-5

CDR3 protein: ASTEAGGVLEQF
V gene: TRBV6-1
J gene: TRBJ2-1

CDR3 protein: ASCYGSCSYNEQF
V gene: TRBV7-3
J gene: TRBJ2-1

CDR3 protein: ASSQELLGAVVLT
V gene: TRBV4-3
J gene: TRBJ2-6

CDR3 protein: ASSPGIIAGTPDKNIQY
V gene: TRBV18
J gene: TRBJ2-4

CDR3 protein: ASSSTGDEAF
V gene: TRBV11-2
J gene: TRBJ1-1

CDR3 protein: ASSQGGSNEQF
V gene: TRBV7-3
J gene: TRBJ2-1

CDR3 protein: ASSLKAGGEQY
V gene: TRBV7-8
J gene: TRBJ2-7

CDR3 protein: ASSNPASGMNTQY
V gene: TRBV5-4
J gene: TRBJ2-3

CDR3 protein: ASSLSTDTQY
V gene: TRBV7-8
J gene: TRBJ2-3

CDR3 protein: ASSWASGANVLT
V gene: TRBV7-3
J gene: TRBJ2-6

CDR3 protein: ASSQEGVNYGYT
V gene: TRBV14
J gene: TRBJ1-2

CDR3 protein: ASSQESGYNSPLH
V gene: TRBV4-3
J gene: TRBJ1-6

CDR3 protein: ATNREAKAF
V gene: TRBV6-5
J gene: TRBJ1-1

CDR3 protein: ASSSPRRDRENTEAF
V gene: TRBV28
J gene: TRBJ1-1

CDR3 protein: ASSLRVDTQETQY
V gene: TRBV5-1
J gene: TRBJ2-5

CDR3 protein: ASSRGQTNEQY
V gene: TRBV9
J gene: -

CDR3 protein: ASSGEGGTEAF
V gene: TRBV6-1
J gene: TRBJ1-1

CDR3 protein: ASTLGLRSLSGANVLT
V gene: TRBV11-2
J gene: TRBJ2-6